This T cell receptor beta chain was identified in a study of T cells in Graves' hyperthyroidism and ophthalmopathy. Study conclusions and caveats: Through a model of 13 V-J features, ophthalmopathy was separated from stable hyperthyroidism.

Inclusion characteristics of ophthalmopathy patients comprised a Clinical Activity Score of at least 3, a NOSPECS grade of at least 4, and duration under 3 months. Trimming removed 5 bases at V and 13 bases at J, with 9 bases between. Germline CDR1 and CDR2: MDHEN and SYDVKM. This CDR3 region has 10 residues. Amplification of TCR beta CDR3 regions was performed using RNA transcripts as template. Initially, a first-round RT-PCR of the TCR CDR3 employed the HTBI primer set. TCRdb itself ran the multiplex PCR reads through MiXCR, one entry per CDR3 protein. This sample has 500,000 or so distinct CDR3 sequences; roughly 17% occur once, and the top ten carry 17%. This clonotype was seen many times. The antigen remains unidentified.

The rearrangement joins TRBV28 to TRBJ2-1; either TRBD1 or TRBD2 may supply D (5 bases each). This TCR derives from a woman in her late teens or twenties with Graves' ophthalmopathy. The sample was blood. The CDR3 DNA is TGTGCCAGCAGTCTCGGGACCCAGTTCTTC. This sequence encodes CASSLGTQFF. Full variable domain (rest looked up from reference TRBV28 and TRBJ2-1): DVKVTQSSRYLVKRTGEKVFLECVQDMDHENMFWYRQDPGLGLRLIYFSYDVKMKEKGDIPEGYSVSREKKERFSLILESASTNQTSMYLCASSLGTQFFGPGTRLTVL.